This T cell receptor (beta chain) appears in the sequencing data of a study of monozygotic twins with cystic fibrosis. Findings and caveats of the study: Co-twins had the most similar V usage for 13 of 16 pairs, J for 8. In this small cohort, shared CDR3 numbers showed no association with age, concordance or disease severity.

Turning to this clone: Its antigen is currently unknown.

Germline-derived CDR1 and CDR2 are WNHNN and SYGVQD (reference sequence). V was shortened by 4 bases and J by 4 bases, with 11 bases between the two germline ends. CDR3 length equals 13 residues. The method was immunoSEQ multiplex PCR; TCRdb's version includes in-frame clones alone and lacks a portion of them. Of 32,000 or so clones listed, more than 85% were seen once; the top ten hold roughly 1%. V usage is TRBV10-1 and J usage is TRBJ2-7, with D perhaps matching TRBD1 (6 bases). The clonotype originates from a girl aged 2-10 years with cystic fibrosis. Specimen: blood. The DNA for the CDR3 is TGCGCCAGCAGTGGAGGGACAAATTACGAGCAGTACTTC. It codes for CASSGGTNYEQYF.